These 18 T cell receptor beta chains originate from one sample sequenced in a study of spatial heterogeneity in lung cancer. Time point: sample taken at primary tumor resection. No cell sorting; template was whole RNA from tumor, lung tissue or PBMC. One entry per CDR3 protein, called by TCRdb with MiXCR from the 5' RACE reads. This sample's table reports about 26 distinct CDR3 sequences. This specimen consisted of PBMCs, obtained at surgery. The receptors originated from a female donor with early-stage non-small cell lung cancer.

Notes on this clonotype: Since the library was made to target alpha chains, this beta chain is a stray read and its abundance is not meaningful. The rearrangement joins TRBV7-2 to TRBJ1-5; a possible D gene is TRBD1 (5 bases). CDR1 and CDR2 (germline): SGHTA, FQGNSA. Trimming took off 4 bases at V and 1 base at J, with 14 bases between the two ends. The CDR3 sequence is 16 residues long. CDR3 amino acids: CASSYLRDASNQPQHF. DNA of the CDR3: TGTGCCAGCAGCTATCTCCGGGACGCGAGCAATCAGCCCCAGCATTTT.

This clonotype is deemed hyperexpanded. The size of this beta chain means little, since it is a stray read in a library made for alpha chains. This chain links TRBV27 with TRBJ1-2; TRBD1 aligns across 8 bases. Germline CDR1 is MNHEY and CDR2 is SMNVEV (reference sequence). Unmatched junction bases numbered 9, after V lost 4 bases and J lost 8 bases. CDR3 length equals 14 residues. The CDR3 sequence: CASSSGTGSKGYTF. The CDR3 DNA follows: TGTGCCAGCAGTTCCGGGACAGGTTCGAAAGGCTACACCTTC.

A word on this clonotype: This beta chain appears as a stray read in a library generated for alpha chains; its size is not informative. The chain joins TRBV19 to TRBJ2-7; D not resolved. The CDR3 extends over 14 amino acids. V was trimmed by 9 bases and J by 1 base, leaving 16 bases between them. Germline CDR1 is LNHDA and CDR2 is SQIVND (reference sequence). The DNA of the CDR3 is TGTGCCAGGGACCACGGGTCAGTATCCTACGAGCAGTACTTC. Encoded protein: CARDHGSVSYEQYF.

There are a few counts of this clonotype. The size of this beta chain means little, since it is a stray read in a library made for alpha chains. This chain uses TRBV2 with TRBJ2-2, with D tentatively TRBD1 or TRBD2 (5 bases each). V was pared by 6 bases and J by 0 bases, with 23 bases between. The CDR3 has 19 residues. CDR1 SNHLY and CDR2 FYNNEI come from the germline V gene. The CDR3, as DNA: TGTGCCAGCAGAGACGAGTGGGGGAAAGTAGGGTCGAACACCGGGGAGCTGTTTTTT. Translation gives CASRDEWGKVGSNTGELFF.

In its sample, this clonotype was seen a few times. This beta chain is a stray sequence in a library constructed for alpha chains; its clone size is not meaningful. This chain connects TRBV9 to TRBJ2-3, with D perhaps TRBD2 (5 bases). Germline CDR1 is SGDLS and CDR2 is YYNGEE. The V and J ends lost 1 base and 6 bases respectively, with 15 bases between them. The CDR3 loop spans 15 amino acids. CDR3 region: CASSVLAGPADTQYF. CDR3 bases: TGTGCCAGCAGCGTATTGGCGGGCCCGGCGGATACGCAGTATTTT.

Of note for this clonotype: The library was prepared for alpha chains; this beta chain is a stray read, so its frequency means little. The rearrangement uses TRBV7-2 and TRBJ1-1; TRBD1 agrees at 9 bases. The CDR3 spans 17 residues. V lost 3 bases and J lost 0; bases outside the gene matches: 8. Per germline, CDR1 SGHTA and CDR2 FQGNSA. The CDR3 loop reads CASSLGQGWYLNTEAFF. CDR3 nucleotide sequence: TGTGCCAGCAGCTTGGGACAGGGTTGGTATTTGAACACTGAAGCTTTCTTT.

This clonotype is deemed large. This beta chain appears as a stray read in a library generated for alpha chains; its size is not informative. The chain recombines TRBV13 with TRBJ2-7; 8 bases match TRBD2. Looked up from germline, CDR1 is PRHDT and CDR2 is FYEKMQ (reference sequence). The CDR3 spans 16 residues. V dropped 5 bases and J dropped 7; count of bases not matched to a gene: 16. This CDR3 is CASSPLADGGVYEQYF. CDR3 DNA sequence: TGTGCCAGCAGCCCACTAGCGGACGGAGGGGTATATGAGCAGTACTTC.

The table lists this clonotype with a count of one. The size of this beta chain means little, since it is a stray read in a library made for alpha chains. This chain's CDR3 is CASSAGTGVTQYF. The CDR3, as DNA: TGTGCCAGCAGCGCCGGGACAGGGGTTACGCAGTATTTT. The V call is TRBV5-4, the J call TRBJ2-3; 10 positions match TRBD1. In germline, CDR1 is SGHNT, CDR2 YYREEE (reference sequence). Germline trimming cut 4 bases from V and 8 bases from J; bases unmatched to any gene: 4. The CDR3 runs 13 residues. The full variable domain, with the rest looked up from reference TRBV5-4 and TRBJ2-3, is ETGVTQSPTHLIKTRGQQVTLRCSSQSGHNTVSWYQQALGQGPQFIFQYYREEENGRGNFPPRFSGLQFPNYSSELNVNALELDDSALYLCASSAGTGVTQYFGPGTRLTVL.

This clonotype came up once. The library was built for alpha chains, so this beta chain is an off-target read and its size means little. The gene calls are TRBV9 and TRBJ1-2; TRBD1 is a possible D gene (6 bases). Trimming pared 4 bases from V and 4 bases from J, leaving 20 bases between. Germline CDR1 and CDR2: SGDLS and YYNGEE. CDR3 length: 16 amino acids. CDR3 sequence reads: CASSPDDRRSSYGYTF. CDR3 nucleotide sequence: TGTGCCAGCAGCCCTGACGACAGGCGATCCTCCTATGGCTACACCTTC.

Regarding this clonotype: This beta chain represents an off-target read in a library built for alpha chains; its size is of limited meaning. This rearrangement joins TRBV7-3 to TRBJ1-1; D remains unclear. CDR3 length: 13 amino acids. Germline V gene sequence: CDR1 SGHTA, CDR2 FQGTGA. V was shortened by 4 bases and J by 5 bases, with 11 bases between the two germline ends. The CDR3 DNA reads TGTGCCAGCAGCTCATACTCCGGGACTGAAGCTTTCTTT. Its translation: CASSSYSGTEAFF.

On this clonotype itself: A library made for alpha chains picked up this beta chain off target, so its size means little. The chain recombines TRBV5-1 with TRBJ2-2; TRBD1 or TRBD2 may be the D gene (6 bases each). V was shortened by 1 base and J by 2 bases, with 9 bases between the two germline ends. CDR3 size: 15 residues. Germline CDR1 is SGHRS and CDR2 is YFSETQ. The CDR3 reads CASSLTGANTGELFF. The CDR3 DNA is TGCGCCAGCAGCTTGACGGGGGCTAACACCGGGGAGCTGTTTTTT.

This clonotype was counted only a few times. Being off target in a library aimed at alpha chains, this beta chain has a size of little meaning. The chain links TRBV7-2 to TRBJ2-1; D remains unclear. Germline V gene data show CDR1 as SGHTA and CDR2 as FQGNSA. This CDR3 is built from 15 residues. Trimming pared 3 bases from V and 4 bases from J, leaving 13 bases between. The CDR3 protein is CASSFGSGGYNEQFF. The CDR3 region has the DNA TGTGCCAGCAGCTTTGGGTCGGGTGGGTACAATGAGCAGTTCTTC.

Regarding this clonotype: This beta chain was picked up by a library intended for alpha chains and is off target, so its count carries little meaning. This chain uses TRBV4-3 with TRBJ1-1; D is uncertain. This CDR3 comprises 14 residues. With 4 bases removed from V and 1 base from J, the gap between germline ends came to 10 bases. CDR1 is LGHNA, CDR2 YSLEER, per germline. The CDR3 sequence: CASSPETGNTEAFF. CDR3 DNA sequence: TGCGCCAGCAGCCCCGAAACGGGGAACACTGAAGCTTTCTTT.

As to this clonotype: This beta chain turned up in a library designed for alpha chains; as an off-target read, its abundance says little. The chain is built from TRBV2 and TRBJ2-1; 8 nucleotides align to TRBD2. V gave up 2 bases and J gave up 1 base; unmatched junction bases: 10. Germline V gene data show CDR1 as SNHLY and CDR2 as FYNNEI. The CDR3 runs to 18 residues. Written as DNA, the CDR3 is TGTGCCAGCAGTGAAAGGGAACTAGCGGAGGGGTCCTACAATGAGCAGTTCTTC. Protein sequence: CASSERELAEGSYNEQFF.

This clonotype came up a few times. The library was designed around alpha chains, so this beta chain is a stray read whose abundance carries little weight. The rearrangement joins TRBV7-3 to TRBJ1-1; no definite D call. CDR1 is SGHTA, CDR2 FQGTGA, per germline. The length of the CDR3 is 15 residues. V lost 5 bases, J lost 1 base, and 14 bases lay in between. CDR3 loop: CASSALPGKNTEAFF. DNA for the CDR3: TGTGCCAGCAGCGCCCTACCGGGGAAGAACACTGAAGCTTTCTTT.

In its sample, this clonotype is large. This beta chain is a stray sequence in a library constructed for alpha chains; its clone size is not meaningful. The chain is built from TRBV2 and TRBJ2-5, with TRBD2 identical over 9 bases. This CDR3 has 17 residues. Germline CDR1 is SNHLY and CDR2 is FYNNEI. Trimming took 4 bases from V and 2 from J; bases not matched to a gene: 11. Here the CDR3 DNA reads TGTGCCAGCAGTGGAGAGTCAAGCGGGGGGTGGCAAGAGACCCAGTACTTC. It translates to CASSGESSGGWQETQYF.

A few counts support this clonotype. The library was prepared for alpha chains; this beta chain is a stray read, so its frequency means little. V usage is TRBV19 and J usage is TRBJ2-7, with 7 nucleotides matching TRBD1. CDR1 LNHDA and CDR2 SQIVND come from the germline V gene (reference sequence). Germline trimming cut 9 bases from V and 1 base from J; bases unmatched to any gene: 9. The CDR3 contains 14 residues. Written as DNA, the CDR3 is TGTGCCAGGGACCACGGGACAGTATCCTACGAGCAGTACTTC. Its translation: CARDHGTVSYEQYF.

Worth noting for this clonotype: A library made for alpha chains picked up this beta chain off target, so its size means little. V gene TRBV2 combines with J gene TRBJ2-7; D is undetermined. Trimming removed 5 bases from V and 0 bases from J, with 11 bases in between. Per germline, CDR1 SNHLY and CDR2 FYNNEI. This CDR3 has 14 residues. The CDR3, as DNA: TGTGCCAGCAGTCTTGTGGGTCCCTCCTACGAGCAGTACTTC. Its translation is CASSLVGPSYEQYF.